This T cell receptor (beta chain) was sequenced during a study of blood T cell repertoires in COVID-19 (dated by TCRdb to about 2020). Turning to the overall study: Samples covering the acute and convalescent phases of COVID-19 were provided by collaborators in the United States, Italy and Spain. The samples were drawn from the first 160 participants of the ongoing ImmuneRACE study and from 1,254 subjects provided by 6 global collaborators. Subjects who had been exposed to COVID-19, were actively infected with it, or had recovered from it provided the deeply sampled blood TCRbeta repertoires that made up the dataset. The material from the prospective study consisted of cDNA or gDNA derived from T cells, B-cell-depleted T cells, or PBMCs. HLA class I and class II types, where available, came from metadata supplied by the sample provider rather than from assay-based typing. The repertoires were made available in a free public database intended to serve as a resource for research on the immune response to SARS-CoV-2. A de-identified subject ID, COVID-19 status, age in years and sex were almost always included in the sample metadata. What the research found in general, with its limitations: The amount of clinical and demographic metadata varied by source and participant and was provided uncurated.

TCRbeta CDR3 regions were amplified from genomic DNA using the immunoSEQ Assay, a bias-controlled multiplex PCR. As for the original processing: The number of nucleated cells in each sample was estimated by amplification of reference gene primers within the assay. Sequence reads were collapsed and filtered to measure the absolute abundance of every unique TCRbeta CDR3 rearrangement. For each sample, productive Simpson clonality was calculated as the square root of Simpson's diversity index across productive rearrangements. This is the immuneACCESS table as TCRdb keeps it, with only in-frame sequences that have V and J called. A part of the clones is gone; compared with another copy, unresolved V genes explain less than half, and the rest is unexplained. The V and J calls and clone size come from that table; D and trimming were worked out from the DNA. The sample includes some 370,000 clones, with about 90% observed a single time. Of the sample, roughly 1.2% falls within the top ten clones.

The germline V gene encodes CDR1 LNHNV and CDR2 YYDKDF (reference sequence). Including cysteine and phenylalanine, the CDR3 has 16 amino acids. Just CDR3 DNA is preserved here, 48 bases in frame from base 1. The germline V end is reduced by 0 bases and the J end by 2 bases; junction bases left unmatched: 4. As regards this clone: No cognate antigen has been identified for it. No much larger clone is present one base from it, and per-base qualities are unavailable.

Whole blood was collected in K2EDTA tubes by collaborating institutions according to the institutions' own protocols. For TCRbeta analysis, collaborator samples were shipped as frozen whole blood, as isolated PBMCs, or as DNA extracted from either sample type. This TCR derives from a man between 40 and 49 years old with acute or convalescent COVID-19. Sequencing input: peripheral blood. The rearranged segments are TRBV15 and TRBJ1-2, and 9 bases in between align with TRBD1. The base sequence is TGTGCCACCAGCAGAGATATTGGGACAGGGAACTATGGCTACACCTTC. The resulting protein is CATSRDIGTGNYGYTF.